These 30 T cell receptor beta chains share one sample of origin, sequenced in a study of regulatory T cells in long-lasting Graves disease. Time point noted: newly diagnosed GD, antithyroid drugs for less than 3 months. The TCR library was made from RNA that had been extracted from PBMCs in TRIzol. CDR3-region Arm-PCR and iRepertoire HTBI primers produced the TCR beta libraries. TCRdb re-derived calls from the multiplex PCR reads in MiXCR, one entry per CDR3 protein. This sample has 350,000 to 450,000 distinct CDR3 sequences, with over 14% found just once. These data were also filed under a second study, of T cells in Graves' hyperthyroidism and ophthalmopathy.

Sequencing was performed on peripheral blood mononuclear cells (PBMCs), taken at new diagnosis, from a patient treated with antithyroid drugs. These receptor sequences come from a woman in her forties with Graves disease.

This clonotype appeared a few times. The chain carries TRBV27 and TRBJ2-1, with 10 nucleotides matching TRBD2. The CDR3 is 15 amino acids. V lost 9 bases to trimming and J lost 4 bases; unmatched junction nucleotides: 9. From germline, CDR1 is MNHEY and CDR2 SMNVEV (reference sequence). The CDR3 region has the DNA TGTGCCAGTACCCTCACTAGCGGGGCGTACAATGAGCAGTTCTTC. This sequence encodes CASTLTSGAYNEQFF.

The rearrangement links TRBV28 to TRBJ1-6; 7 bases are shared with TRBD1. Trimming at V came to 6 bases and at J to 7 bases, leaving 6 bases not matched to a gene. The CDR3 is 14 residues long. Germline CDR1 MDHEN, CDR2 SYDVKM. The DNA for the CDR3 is TGTGCCAGCAGGGAGGGACAGATAAATTCACCCCTCCACTTT. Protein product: CASREGQINSPLHF.

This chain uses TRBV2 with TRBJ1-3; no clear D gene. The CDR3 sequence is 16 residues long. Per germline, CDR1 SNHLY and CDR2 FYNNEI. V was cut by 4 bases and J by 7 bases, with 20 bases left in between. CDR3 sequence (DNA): TGTGCCAGCAGTGTCACCGTCAGAGGGTTTCTCAACACCATATATTTT. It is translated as CASSVTVRGFLNTIYF.

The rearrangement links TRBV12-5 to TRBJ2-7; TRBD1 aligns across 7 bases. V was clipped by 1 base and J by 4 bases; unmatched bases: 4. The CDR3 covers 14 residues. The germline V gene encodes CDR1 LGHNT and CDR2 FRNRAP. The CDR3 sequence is CASGLGDSNYEQYF. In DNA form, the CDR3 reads TGTGCTAGTGGTTTGGGGGACAGCAATTACGAGCAGTACTTC.

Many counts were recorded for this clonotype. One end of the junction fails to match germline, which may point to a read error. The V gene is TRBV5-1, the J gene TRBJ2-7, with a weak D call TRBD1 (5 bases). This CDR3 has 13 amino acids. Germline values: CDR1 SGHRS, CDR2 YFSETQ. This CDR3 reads CASSLGLDYEQYF. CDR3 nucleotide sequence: TGTGCCAGCAGTTTGGGGCTAGACTACGAGCAGTACTTC. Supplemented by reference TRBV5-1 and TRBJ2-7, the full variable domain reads KAGVTQTPRYLIKTRGQQVTLSCSPISGHRSVSWYQQTPGQGLQFLFEYFSETQRNKGNFPGRFSGRQFSNSRSEMNVSTLELGDSALYLCASSLGLDYEQYFGPGTRLTVT.

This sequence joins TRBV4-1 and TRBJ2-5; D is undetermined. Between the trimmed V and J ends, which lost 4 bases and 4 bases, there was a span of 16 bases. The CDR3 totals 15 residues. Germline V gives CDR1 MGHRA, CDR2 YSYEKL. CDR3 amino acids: CASSLGPKLSETQYF. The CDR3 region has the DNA TGCGCCAGCAGCCTGGGCCCTAAATTATCAGAGACCCAGTACTTC.

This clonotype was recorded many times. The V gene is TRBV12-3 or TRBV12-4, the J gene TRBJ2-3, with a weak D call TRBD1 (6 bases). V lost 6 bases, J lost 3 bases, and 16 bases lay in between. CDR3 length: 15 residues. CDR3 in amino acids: CASRRTGLFTDTQYF. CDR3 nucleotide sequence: TGTGCCAGCAGACGAACAGGGCTATTTACAGATACGCAGTATTTT.

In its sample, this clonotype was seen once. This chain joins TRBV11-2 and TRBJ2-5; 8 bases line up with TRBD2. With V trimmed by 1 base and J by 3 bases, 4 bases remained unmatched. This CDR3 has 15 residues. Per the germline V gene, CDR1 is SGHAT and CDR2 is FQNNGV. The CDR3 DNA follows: TGTGCCAGCAGCTTAGTGGCAGCGGGAGAAGAGACCCAGTACTTC. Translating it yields CASSLVAAGEETQYF.

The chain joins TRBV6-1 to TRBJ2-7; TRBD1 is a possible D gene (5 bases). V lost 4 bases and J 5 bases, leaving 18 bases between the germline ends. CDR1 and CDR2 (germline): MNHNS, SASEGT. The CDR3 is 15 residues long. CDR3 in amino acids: CASSVVPALGHEQYF. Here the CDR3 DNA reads TGTGCCAGCAGTGTTGTCCCCGCATTGGGGCACGAGCAGTACTTC.

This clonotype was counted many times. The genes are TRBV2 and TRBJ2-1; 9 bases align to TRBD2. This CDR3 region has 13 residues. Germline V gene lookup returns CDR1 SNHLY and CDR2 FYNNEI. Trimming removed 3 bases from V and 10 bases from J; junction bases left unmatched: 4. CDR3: CASSDVAGVEQFF. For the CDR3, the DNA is TGTGCCAGCAGTGACGTAGCGGGAGTCGAGCAGTTCTTC.

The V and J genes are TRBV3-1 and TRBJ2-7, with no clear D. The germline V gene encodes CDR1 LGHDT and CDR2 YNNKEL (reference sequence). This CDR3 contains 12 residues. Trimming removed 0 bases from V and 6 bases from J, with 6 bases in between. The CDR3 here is CASSQESGEQYF. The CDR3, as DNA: TGTGCCAGCAGCCAAGAATCTGGCGAGCAGTACTTC.

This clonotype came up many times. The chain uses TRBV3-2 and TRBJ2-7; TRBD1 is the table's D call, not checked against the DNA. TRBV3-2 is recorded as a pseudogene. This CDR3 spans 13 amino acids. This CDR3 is CASSLGRPVEQYF. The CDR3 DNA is TGTGCCAGCAGTCTGGGGCGTCCTGTTGAGCAGTACTTC.

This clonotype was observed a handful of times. CDR3 DNA: TGTGCCAGCAGCTTAGTTGGGACGGGTTGGGGGCCGGCCGGGGAGCTGTTTTTT. It is translated as CASSLVGTGWGPAGELFF. The J gene is TRBJ2-2, the V gene TRBV11-3, with a possible D match to TRBD1 (6 bases). Trimming took 1 base from V and 6 from J, leaving 21 bases between them. The germline gives CDR1 SGHNT, CDR2 YENEEA. The CDR3 is 18 residues long.

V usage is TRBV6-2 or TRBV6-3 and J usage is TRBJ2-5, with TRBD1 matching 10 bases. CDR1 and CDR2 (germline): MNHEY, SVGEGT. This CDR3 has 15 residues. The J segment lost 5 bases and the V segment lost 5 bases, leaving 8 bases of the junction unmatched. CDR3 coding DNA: TGTGCCAGCAGTAAACGACAGGGGGCTAAGGAGACCCAGTACTTC. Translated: CASSKRQGAKETQYF.

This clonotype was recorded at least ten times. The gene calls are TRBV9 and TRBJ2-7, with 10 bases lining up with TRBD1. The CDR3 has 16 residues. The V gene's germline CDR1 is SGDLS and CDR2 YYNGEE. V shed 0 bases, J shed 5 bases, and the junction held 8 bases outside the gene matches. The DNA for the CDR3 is TGTGCCAGCAGCGTAGGAGGGGGACAGGGGCCCCACGAGCAGTACTTC. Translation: CASSVGGGQGPHEQYF.

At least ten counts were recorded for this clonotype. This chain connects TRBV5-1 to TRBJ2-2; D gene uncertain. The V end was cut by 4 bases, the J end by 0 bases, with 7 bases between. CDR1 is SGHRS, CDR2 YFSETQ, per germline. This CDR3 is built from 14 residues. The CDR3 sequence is CASSPTPNTGELFF. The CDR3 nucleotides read TGCGCCAGCAGCCCGACACCGAACACCGGGGAGCTGTTTTTT.

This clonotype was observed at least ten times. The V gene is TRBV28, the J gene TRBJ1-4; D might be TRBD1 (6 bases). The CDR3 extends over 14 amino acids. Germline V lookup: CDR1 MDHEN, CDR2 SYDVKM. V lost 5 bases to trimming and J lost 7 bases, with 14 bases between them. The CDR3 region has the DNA TGTGCCAGCAGTCAGGGGCCTCGTACTGAAAAACTGTTTTTT. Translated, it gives CASSQGPRTEKLFF.

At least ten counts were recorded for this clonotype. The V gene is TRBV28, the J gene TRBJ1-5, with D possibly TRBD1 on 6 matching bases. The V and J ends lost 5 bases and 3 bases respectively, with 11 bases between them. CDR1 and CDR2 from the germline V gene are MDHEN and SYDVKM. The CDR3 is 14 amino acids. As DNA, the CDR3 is TGTGCCAGCAGTCCTGGACAGTACAATCAGCCCCAGCATTTT. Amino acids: CASSPGQYNQPQHF.

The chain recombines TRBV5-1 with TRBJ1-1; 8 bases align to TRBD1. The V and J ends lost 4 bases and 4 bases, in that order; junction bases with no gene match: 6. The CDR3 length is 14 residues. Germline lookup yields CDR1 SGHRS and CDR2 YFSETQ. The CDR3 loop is CASSTDRGATEAFF. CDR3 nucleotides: TGCGCCAGCAGCACAGACAGGGGTGCCACTGAAGCTTTCTTT.

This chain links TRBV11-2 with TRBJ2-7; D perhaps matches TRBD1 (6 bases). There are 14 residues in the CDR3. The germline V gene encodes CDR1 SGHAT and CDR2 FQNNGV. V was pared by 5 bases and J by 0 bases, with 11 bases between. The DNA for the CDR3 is TGTGCCAGCAGCGGTAACAGGGACTCCTACGAGCAGTACTTC. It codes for CASSGNRDSYEQYF.

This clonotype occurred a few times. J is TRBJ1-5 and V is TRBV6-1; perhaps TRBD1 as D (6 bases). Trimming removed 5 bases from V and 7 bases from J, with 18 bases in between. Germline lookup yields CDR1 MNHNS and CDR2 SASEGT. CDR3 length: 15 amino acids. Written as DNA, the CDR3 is TGTGCCAGCAGTATCCCGGGACAACGAGGGCAGCCCCAGCATTTT. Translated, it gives CASSIPGQRGQPQHF.

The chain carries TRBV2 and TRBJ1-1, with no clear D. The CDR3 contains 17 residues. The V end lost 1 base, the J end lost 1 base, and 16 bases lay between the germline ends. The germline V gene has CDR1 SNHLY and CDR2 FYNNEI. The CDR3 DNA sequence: TGTGCCAGCAGTGAAGAGGGTGGGCACCCCGGGAACACTGAAGCTTTCTTT. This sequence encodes CASSEEGGHPGNTEAFF.

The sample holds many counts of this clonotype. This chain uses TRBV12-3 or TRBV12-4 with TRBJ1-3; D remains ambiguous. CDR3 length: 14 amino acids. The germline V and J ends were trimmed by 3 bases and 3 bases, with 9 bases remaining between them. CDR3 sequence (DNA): TGTGCCAGCAGTTTGCAGGTCTTTGGAAACACCATATATTTT. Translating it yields CASSLQVFGNTIYF.

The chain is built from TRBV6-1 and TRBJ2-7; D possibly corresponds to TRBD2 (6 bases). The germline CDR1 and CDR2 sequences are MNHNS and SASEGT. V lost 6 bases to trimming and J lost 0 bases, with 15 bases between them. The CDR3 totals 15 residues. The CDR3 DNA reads TGTGCCAGCAGACAACAGCTAGCGCCCTCCTACGAGCAGTACTTC. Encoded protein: CASRQQLAPSYEQYF.

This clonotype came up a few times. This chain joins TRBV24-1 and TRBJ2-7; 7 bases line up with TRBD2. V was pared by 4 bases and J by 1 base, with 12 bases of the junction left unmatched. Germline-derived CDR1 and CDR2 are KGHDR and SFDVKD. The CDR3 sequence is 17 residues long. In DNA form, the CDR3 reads TGTGCCACCAGTGAAGGAGGTGGCGGGGGAAGGTCCTACGAGCAGTACTTC. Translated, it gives CATSEGGGGGRSYEQYF.

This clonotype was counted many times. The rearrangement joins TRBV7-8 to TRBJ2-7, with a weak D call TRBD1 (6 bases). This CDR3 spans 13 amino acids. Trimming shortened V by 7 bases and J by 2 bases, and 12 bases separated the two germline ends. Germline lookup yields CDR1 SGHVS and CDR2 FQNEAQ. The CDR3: CASTQDSAYEQYF. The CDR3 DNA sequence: TGTGCCAGCACCCAGGACAGCGCCTACGAGCAGTACTTC.

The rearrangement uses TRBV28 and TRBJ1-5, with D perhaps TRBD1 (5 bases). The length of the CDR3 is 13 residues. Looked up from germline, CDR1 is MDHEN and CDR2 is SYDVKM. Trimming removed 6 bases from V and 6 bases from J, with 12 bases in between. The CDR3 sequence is CASREGSAQPQHF. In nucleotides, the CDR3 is TGTGCCAGCAGGGAGGGGTCTGCTCAGCCCCAGCATTTT. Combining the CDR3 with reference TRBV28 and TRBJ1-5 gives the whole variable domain DVKVTQSSRYLVKRTGEKVFLECVQDMDHENMFWYRQDPGLGLRLIYFSYDVKMKEKGDIPEGYSVSREKKERFSLILESASTNQTSMYLCASREGSAQPQHFGDGTRLSIL.

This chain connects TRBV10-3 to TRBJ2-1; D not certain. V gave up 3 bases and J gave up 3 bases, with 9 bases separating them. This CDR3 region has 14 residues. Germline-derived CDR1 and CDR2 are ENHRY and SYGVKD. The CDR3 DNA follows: TGTGCCATCAGTGAACAGACCCTCTACAATGAGCAGTTCTTC. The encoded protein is CAISEQTLYNEQFF.

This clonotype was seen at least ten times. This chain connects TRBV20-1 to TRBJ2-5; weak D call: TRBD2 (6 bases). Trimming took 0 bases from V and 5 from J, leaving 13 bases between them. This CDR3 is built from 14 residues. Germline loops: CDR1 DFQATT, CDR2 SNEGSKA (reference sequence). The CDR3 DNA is TGCAGTGCTAGAGAGGGACTTCATGGGGAGACCCAGTACTTC. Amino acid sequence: CSAREGLHGETQYF.

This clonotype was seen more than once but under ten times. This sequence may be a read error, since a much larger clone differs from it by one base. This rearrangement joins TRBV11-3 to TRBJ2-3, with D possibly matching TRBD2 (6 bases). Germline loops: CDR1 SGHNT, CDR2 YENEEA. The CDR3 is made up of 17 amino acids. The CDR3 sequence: CAGSLENSGGSTDTQYF. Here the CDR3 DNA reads TGTGCCGGCAGCCTCGAGAACTCCGGAGGGAGCACAGATACGCAGTATTTT.